The rows below give T cell receptor beta chains drawn from one sample of a study of T cell responses to AZD1222 COVID-19 vaccine. The protocol was immunoSEQ multiplex PCR, while the TCRdb copy is restricted to in-frame clones and leaves out a portion. The repertoire holds around 90,000 clones, with approximately 89% as singletons. The source was peripheral blood, collected on day 0 of MenACWY control vaccination. These TCRs come from an adult in good health. The CDR3 runs from the conserved cysteine through the conserved F or W. Fields, in order: D gene, V gene, clone size, J gene, CDR3 DNA, CDR3 protein. The D gene is left open where the match is weak. Size values are once, few and many counts, or a class for expanded clones, and some rows have none.

d_gene: .; v_gene: TRBV7-2; abundance: .; j_gene: TRBJ2-1; CDR3nt: TGTGCCAGCAGCGCCAGGGTGGGGTCTGCCCGAGAGCAGTTCTTC; CDR3aa: CASSARVGSAREQFF
d_gene: .; v_gene: TRBV5-1; abundance: .; j_gene: TRBJ1-4; CDR3nt: TGCGCCAGCAGACAAGCTTCAACTAATGAAAAACTGTTTTTT; CDR3aa: CASRQASTNEKLFF
d_gene: .; v_gene: TRBV7-9; abundance: .; j_gene: TRBJ1-1; CDR3nt: TGTGCCAGCAGGCAAGGGAGTATGAACACTGAAGCTTTCTTT; CDR3aa: CASRQGSMNTEAFF
d_gene: TRBD2; v_gene: TRBV19; abundance: .; j_gene: TRBJ2-3; CDR3nt: TGTGCCACCTCGGGAATAGCGGGAGTTGATACGCAGTATTTT; CDR3aa: CATSGIAGVDTQYF
d_gene: .; v_gene: TRBV24-1; abundance: .; j_gene: TRBJ1-5; CDR3nt: TGTGCCACCAGTGATCCATTGGAAGCAAATCAGCCCCAGCATTTT; CDR3aa: CATSDPLEANQPQHF
d_gene: .; v_gene: TRBV5-6; abundance: .; j_gene: TRBJ2-7; CDR3nt: TGTGCCAGCAGCTTGTCAGGGTTCGAGCAGTACTTC; CDR3aa: CASSLSGFEQYF
d_gene: TRBD1; v_gene: TRBV7-2; abundance: .; j_gene: TRBJ1-5; CDR3nt: TGTGCCAGCAGCTTACAGGGGGCGAACAATCAGCCCCAGCATTTT; CDR3aa: CASSLQGANNQPQHF
d_gene: .; v_gene: TRBV10-1; abundance: .; j_gene: TRBJ1-2; CDR3nt: TGCGCCAGCAGCAAAGGACAGACAAATGGCTACACCTTC; CDR3aa: CASSKGQTNGYTF
d_gene: TRBD1; v_gene: TRBV18; abundance: .; j_gene: TRBJ2-5; CDR3nt: TGTGCCAGCGGACAGGGGGAGTCGGAGACCCAGTACTTC; CDR3aa: CASGQGESETQYF
d_gene: .; v_gene: TRBV19; abundance: .; j_gene: TRBJ2-1; CDR3nt: TGTGCCAGTAGTAGAGGCAGATACAATGAGCAGTTCTTC; CDR3aa: CASSRGRYNEQFF
d_gene: .; v_gene: TRBV6-5; abundance: once; j_gene: TRBJ1-5; CDR3nt: TGTGCCAGCAGTCGCGACAGGTCCCAAGGGCAGCCCCAGCATTTT; CDR3aa: CASSRDRSQGQPQHF
d_gene: .; v_gene: TRBV27; abundance: .; j_gene: TRBJ1-4; CDR3nt: TGTGCCAGCAGTAACAGGGATCTAAATGAAAAACTGTTTTTT; CDR3aa: CASSNRDLNEKLFF
d_gene: .; v_gene: TRBV5-6; abundance: .; j_gene: TRBJ1-6; CDR3nt: TGTGCCAGCAGCTTCGGGGGCCGCTATAATTCACCCCTCCACTTT; CDR3aa: CASSFGGRYNSPLHF
d_gene: .; v_gene: TRBV7-9; abundance: .; j_gene: TRBJ2-1; CDR3nt: TGTGCCAGCAGCCAGGACAGCCTCTACAATGAGCAGTTCTTC; CDR3aa: CASSQDSLYNEQFF
d_gene: TRBD2; v_gene: TRBV6-2/TRBV6-3; abundance: .; j_gene: TRBJ2-7; CDR3nt: TGTGCCAGCAGTAAACGACTAGCGGGAACGGCAGTATACGAGCAGTACTTC; CDR3aa: CASSKRLAGTAVYEQYF
d_gene: .; v_gene: TRBV2; abundance: .; j_gene: TRBJ2-7; CDR3nt: TGTGCCAGCAGGATAAGACAATCAGGGGTCTACTCCTACGAGCAGTACTTC; CDR3aa: CASRIRQSGVYSYEQYF
d_gene: .; v_gene: TRBV18; abundance: .; j_gene: TRBJ1-2; CDR3nt: TGTGCCAGCTCACCGGACAGCCCCTATGGCTACACCTTC; CDR3aa: CASSPDSPYGYTF
d_gene: TRBD2; v_gene: TRBV9; abundance: large; j_gene: TRBJ2-1; CDR3nt: TGTGCCAGCAGCGTAGCTAGGCCTAGCGGACACAATGAGCAGTTCTTC; CDR3aa: CASSVARPSGHNEQFF
d_gene: TRBD2; v_gene: TRBV28; abundance: .; j_gene: TRBJ2-7; CDR3nt: TGTGCCAGCCGGACTAGCGGGAGCCGCGAGCAGTACTTC; CDR3aa: CASRTSGSREQYF
d_gene: TRBD2; v_gene: TRBV5-8; abundance: .; j_gene: TRBJ2-1; CDR3nt: TGTGCCAGCACCCGGGGTAGCGGGGTCAACAATGAGCAGTTCTTC; CDR3aa: CASTRGSGVNNEQFF
d_gene: TRBD1; v_gene: TRBV29-1; abundance: .; j_gene: TRBJ1-1; CDR3nt: TGCAGCGCCCGCCGGACAGGGGAGGCTTTCTTT; CDR3aa: CSARRTGEAFF
d_gene: .; v_gene: TRBV15; abundance: few; j_gene: TRBJ1-5; CDR3nt: TGTGCCACCAGCAGAGACCCGCGGGGCAATCAGCCCCAGCATTTT; CDR3aa: CATSRDPRGNQPQHF
d_gene: .; v_gene: TRBV4-2; abundance: once; j_gene: TRBJ2-5; CDR3nt: TGTGCCAGCAGCCAAGCCGACAGAGAACAAGAGACCCAGTACTTC; CDR3aa: CASSQADREQETQYF
d_gene: TRBD2; v_gene: TRBV11-3; abundance: .; j_gene: TRBJ2-1; CDR3nt: TGTGCCAGCAGCTTAGCTAGCGGTGGGGTGCAGTTCTTC; CDR3aa: CASSLASGGVQFF
d_gene: .; v_gene: TRBV18; abundance: few; j_gene: TRBJ2-7; CDR3nt: TGTGCCAGCTCACCCATCGGACAATTCAACGAGCAGTACTTC; CDR3aa: CASSPIGQFNEQYF
d_gene: .; v_gene: TRBV28; abundance: .; j_gene: TRBJ1-1; CDR3nt: TGTGCCAGCAGTACGACCCGGGACAAGACTTTGAACACTGAAGCTTTCTTT; CDR3aa: CASSTTRDKTLNTEAFF
d_gene: TRBD1; v_gene: TRBV5-1; abundance: .; j_gene: TRBJ2-5; CDR3nt: TGCGCCAGCAGCTTGGAGTCAGGGGGTAAAGGAGAGACCCAGTACTTC; CDR3aa: CASSLESGGKGETQYF
d_gene: .; v_gene: TRBV18; abundance: .; j_gene: TRBJ1-1; CDR3nt: TGTGCCAGCACAGACAGTATGAACACTGAAGCTTTCTTT; CDR3aa: CASTDSMNTEAFF
d_gene: .; v_gene: TRBV3-1/TRBV3-2; abundance: .; j_gene: TRBJ1-2; CDR3nt: TGTGCCAGCAGCCAATCCCGGGGAGCTAACTATGGCTACACCTTC; CDR3aa: CASSQSRGANYGYTF
d_gene: TRBD2; v_gene: TRBV4-1; abundance: .; j_gene: TRBJ2-2; CDR3nt: TGCGCCAGCCAATGGACTAGCGGTACCGGGGAGCTGTTTTTT; CDR3aa: CASQWTSGTGELFF
d_gene: TRBD1; v_gene: TRBV6-2/TRBV6-3; abundance: .; j_gene: TRBJ2-7; CDR3nt: TGTGCCAGCAGTTACCTATACAGGGGCTACGAGCAGTACTTC; CDR3aa: CASSYLYRGYEQYF
d_gene: TRBD2; v_gene: TRBV3-1/TRBV3-2; abundance: .; j_gene: TRBJ2-1; CDR3nt: TGTGCCAGCAGCCAAGGCCTATTTAGCGGGGGGTTCTTC; CDR3aa: CASSQGLFSGGFF
d_gene: TRBD1; v_gene: TRBV6-1; abundance: .; j_gene: TRBJ1-1; CDR3nt: TGTGCCAGCAGTGAATCCCGGACAGGCTGGGGGAAGAACACTGAAGCTTTCTTT; CDR3aa: CASSESRTGWGKNTEAFF
d_gene: .; v_gene: TRBV11-3; abundance: .; j_gene: TRBJ2-3; CDR3nt: TGTGCCAGCAGCACAACTGGCACAGATACGCAGTATTTT; CDR3aa: CASSTTGTDTQYF
d_gene: TRBD1; v_gene: TRBV6-6; abundance: .; j_gene: TRBJ2-3; CDR3nt: TGTGCCGGACAGGGGGCAGGAGATACGCAGTATTTT; CDR3aa: CAGQGAGDTQYF
d_gene: .; v_gene: TRBV7-6; abundance: .; j_gene: TRBJ1-1; CDR3nt: TGTGCCAGCAGCTCGACCGCAACGAACACTGAAGCTTTCTTT; CDR3aa: CASSSTATNTEAFF
d_gene: .; v_gene: TRBV19; abundance: .; j_gene: TRBJ2-1; CDR3nt: TGTGCCAGTAGTATTCAGGGGGGAGATGAGCAGTTCTTC; CDR3aa: CASSIQGGDEQFF
d_gene: .; v_gene: TRBV28; abundance: .; j_gene: TRBJ1-5; CDR3nt: TGTGCCAGCAGTTTATCTAGGGTGGGCAATCAGCCCCAGCATTTT; CDR3aa: CASSLSRVGNQPQHF
d_gene: TRBD1; v_gene: TRBV14; abundance: .; j_gene: TRBJ2-5; CDR3nt: TGTGCCAGCAGCCAAGTTGCCAGGGGGGAGACCCAGTACTTC; CDR3aa: CASSQVARGETQYF
d_gene: TRBD1; v_gene: TRBV24-1; abundance: .; j_gene: TRBJ2-5; CDR3nt: TGTGCCACCAGTGATTCGGGGCAGGGGGCTGAGACCCAGTACTTC; CDR3aa: CATSDSGQGAETQYF
d_gene: .; v_gene: TRBV27; abundance: .; j_gene: TRBJ2-5; CDR3nt: TGTGCCAGCAGTTTCTCCAGCCGAGGAGAGACCCAGTACTTC; CDR3aa: CASSFSSRGETQYF
d_gene: TRBD2; v_gene: TRBV28; abundance: .; j_gene: TRBJ2-5; CDR3nt: TGTGCCAGCCAGACAAGCGGGAACTCCCTCGGCGAGACCCAGTACTTC; CDR3aa: CASQTSGNSLGETQYF
d_gene: TRBD2; v_gene: TRBV27; abundance: .; j_gene: TRBJ2-1; CDR3nt: TGTGCCAGCAGTTTAGGGCTAGCGGGGGGCTACGAGCAGTTCTTC; CDR3aa: CASSLGLAGGYEQFF
d_gene: .; v_gene: TRBV1; abundance: .; j_gene: TRBJ2-1; CDR3nt: TGCACCAGCCTGGGACTCTTGGAGGATGAGCAGTTCTTC; CDR3aa: CTSLGLLEDEQFF
d_gene: TRBD1; v_gene: TRBV7-9; abundance: .; j_gene: TRBJ2-7; CDR3nt: TGTGCCAGCAGCTTGACGGGACAGGGACGCTACGAGCAGTACTTC; CDR3aa: CASSLTGQGRYEQYF
d_gene: .; v_gene: TRBV24-1; abundance: .; j_gene: TRBJ2-1; CDR3nt: TGTGCCACCAGTGATTCGGGACTGCAGTACAATGAGCAGTTCTTC; CDR3aa: CATSDSGLQYNEQFF
d_gene: TRBD2; v_gene: TRBV10-3; abundance: .; j_gene: TRBJ2-7; CDR3nt: TGTGCCATCAGTGCTGGGGGGGGCTACGAGCAGTACTTC; CDR3aa: CAISAGGGYEQYF
d_gene: .; v_gene: TRBV6-5; abundance: .; j_gene: TRBJ1-4; CDR3nt: TGTGCCAGCAGTTACCGGGGGGCAGTGGGGCCCGAAAAACTGTTTTTT; CDR3aa: CASSYRGAVGPEKLFF
d_gene: .; v_gene: TRBV7-9; abundance: .; j_gene: TRBJ2-5; CDR3nt: TGTGCCAGCAGCTTACAGGGACATAAACAAGAGACCCAGTACTTC; CDR3aa: CASSLQGHKQETQYF
d_gene: .; v_gene: TRBV11-2; abundance: .; j_gene: TRBJ1-1; CDR3nt: TGTGCCAGCAGCTTAGTCCTCAGTGGGAACACTGAAGCTTTCTTT; CDR3aa: CASSLVLSGNTEAFF
d_gene: .; v_gene: TRBV5-1; abundance: .; j_gene: TRBJ1-3; CDR3nt: TGCGCCAGCAGCTTGTCTGGGAACTCTGGAAACACCATATATTTT; CDR3aa: CASSLSGNSGNTIYF
d_gene: TRBD1; v_gene: TRBV27; abundance: .; j_gene: TRBJ1-4; CDR3nt: TGTGCCAGCAGTTTTCAGGGGGGGGAAAAACTGTTTTTT; CDR3aa: CASSFQGGEKLFF
d_gene: .; v_gene: TRBV5-4; abundance: .; j_gene: TRBJ2-5; CDR3nt: TGTGCCAGCAGCACCCGGGACACAGAAGAGACCCAGTACTTC; CDR3aa: CASSTRDTEETQYF
d_gene: TRBD1; v_gene: TRBV3-1/TRBV3-2; abundance: .; j_gene: TRBJ1-2; CDR3nt: TGTGCCAGCAGCCAGAGGACAGGAGGTAGCTACACCTTC; CDR3aa: CASSQRTGGSYTF
d_gene: .; v_gene: TRBV19; abundance: .; j_gene: TRBJ2-6; CDR3nt: TGTGCCAGTAGGGGGATAGGAAGCTCTGGGGCCAACGTCCTGACTTTC; CDR3aa: CASRGIGSSGANVLTF